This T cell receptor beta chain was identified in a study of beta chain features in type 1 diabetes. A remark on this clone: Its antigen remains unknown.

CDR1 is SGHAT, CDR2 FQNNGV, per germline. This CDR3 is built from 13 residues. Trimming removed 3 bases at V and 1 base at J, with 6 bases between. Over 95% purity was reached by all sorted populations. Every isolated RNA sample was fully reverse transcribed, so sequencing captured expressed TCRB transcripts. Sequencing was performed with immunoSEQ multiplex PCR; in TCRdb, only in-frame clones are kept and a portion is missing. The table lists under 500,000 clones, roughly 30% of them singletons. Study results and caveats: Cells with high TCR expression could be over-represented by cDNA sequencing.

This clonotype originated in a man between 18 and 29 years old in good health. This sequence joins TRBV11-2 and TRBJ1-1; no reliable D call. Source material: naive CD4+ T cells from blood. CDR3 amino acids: CASSFLENTEAFF. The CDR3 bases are TGTGCCAGCAGCTTTCTAGAGAACACTGAAGCTTTCTTT.